These T cell receptor beta chains were read from a single sample in a study of control samples from healthy donors and cancer patients. The method was immunoSEQ multiplex PCR; TCRdb's version includes in-frame clones alone and lacks a portion of them. Of roughly 160,000 clones in the sample, around nine tenths are singletons; the top ten hold nearly 5%. Sequencing used blood. Receptor source: a woman aged 25 to 39 in good health. CDR3s include the opening cysteine and the closing phenylalanine or tryptophan. A D gene is named only where the DNA matches it firmly. Clone size is stated in some rows and not others, as once, few, many or a class when expanded.

D,J,size,V,CDR3
.,TRBJ1-2,.,TRBV28,CASSSMTADGYTF
.,TRBJ1-2,.,TRBV5-1,CASSSEGRSDGYTF
TRBD2,TRBJ2-5,.,TRBV5-1,CASSLVAGGEETQYF
TRBD1,TRBJ2-5,.,TRBV5-1,CASSLGQGKYF
.,TRBJ1-3,.,TRBV24-1,CATDPGPPSGNTIYF
.,TRBJ2-1,once,TRBV28,CASSTPQLGAYNEQFF
.,TRBJ1-2,.,TRBV19,CATSADPTLNYGYTF
.,TRBJ2-3,.,TRBV5-4,CASSPAGRTDTQYF
.,TRBJ1-2,.,TRBV18,CASSPDSTGYGYTF
TRBD1,TRBJ2-3,.,TRBV4-2,CASSREIQGGTDTQYF
TRBD1,TRBJ1-5,.,TRBV19,CASSTHQGGGQPQHF
.,TRBJ1-2,.,TRBV25-1,CASSPGAGYTF
TRBD1,TRBJ2-5,.,TRBV27,CASSSVRDRVGGTETQYF
.,TRBJ2-7,.,TRBV7-9,CASSLLGRTYEQYF
.,TRBJ2-5,.,TRBV19,CASGISLYQETQYF
.,TRBJ2-1,.,TRBV14,CASSQVILAKQFF
.,TRBJ1-2,.,TRBV29-1,CSTPGGGYGYTF
.,TRBJ1-3,.,TRBV6-9,CANSIHLGNTIYF
TRBD1,TRBJ2-4,.,TRBV7-2,CASSPDRGTKNIQYF
.,TRBJ2-3,.,TRBV30,CAWSVIYRRDTDTQYF
TRBD1,TRBJ1-2,.,TRBV14,CASSQAGGYGYTF
.,TRBJ1-6,.,TRBV19,CASSGGQSGGWSPLHF
.,TRBJ2-1,.,TRBV5-6,CASSLVEVINNEQFF
TRBD1,TRBJ1-6,.,TRBV18,CASSPLGTGDSPLHF
TRBD1,TRBJ2-4,.,TRBV7-9,CASSPTGGRLYF
TRBD1,TRBJ1-2,.,TRBV28,CASRWPGGGYTF
TRBD1,TRBJ1-3,.,TRBV6-5,CASSPVQGGNTIYF
TRBD1,TRBJ1-1,few,TRBV3-1/TRBV3-2,CASSRDRGKAFF
TRBD2,TRBJ2-3,.,TRBV3-1/TRBV3-2,CASSRDSLAGAKDTQYF
.,TRBJ1-5,.,TRBV28,CASSLYPSRTVSNQPQHF
.,TRBJ1-6,once,TRBV28,CASSLVTGDNSPLHF
TRBD1,TRBJ2-1,.,TRBV25-1,CASSELGQGSYNEQFF
.,TRBJ2-7,.,TRBV27,CASSLRGGGEQYF
TRBD2,TRBJ2-5,.,TRBV19,CASSPSQRGAETQYF
TRBD1,TRBJ1-2,.,TRBV6-6,CASSYSGQGNYGYTF
TRBD1,TRBJ1-3,.,TRBV4-1,CASSQVSRGHGTIYF
.,TRBJ1-3,.,TRBV19,CASKDTIYF
TRBD1,TRBJ1-1,.,TRBV29-1,CSAHRGPNTEAFF
.,TRBJ2-5,.,TRBV13,CASSPRDGKETQYF
TRBD2,TRBJ2-4,.,TRBV2,CASSERGSGELAKNIQYF
TRBD2,TRBJ2-3,.,TRBV3-1/TRBV3-2,CASSRTSGSGLTDTQYF
TRBD1,TRBJ2-3,.,TRBV19,CASSIQGQGGDTQYF
TRBD2,TRBJ2-1,.,TRBV13,CASSLELAGTSYNEQFF
.,TRBJ2-3,.,TRBV5-1,CASSLQGGGTDTQYF